Listed below are T cell receptor beta chains from one sample, sequenced in a study of blood T cell repertoires in COVID-19. Sequencing used immunoSEQ multiplex PCR; TCRdb keeps in-frame clones, though not all of them. The sample contains 250,000 or so clones, 86% of which appear only once. The sample comprised peripheral blood. These receptors originate from a man aged 40-55 years with active or convalescent COVID-19. Each CDR3 is given with its conserved first and last residue. D genes are given only for firm matches. Some rows mark clone size as missing; the rest say once, few, many or name a class of expanded clone.

CDR3 | DNA | size | D | J | V
CARRLVTGELFF | TGTGCCAGGCGCTTAGTGACCGGGGAGCTGTTTTTT | NA | NA | TRBJ2-2 | TRBV19
CASTSGTGTAGELFF | TGTGCCAGCACTTCCGGGACAGGGACCGCCGGGGAGCTGTTTTTT | NA | TRBD1 | TRBJ2-2 | TRBV28
CASSVTRGGLKTQYF | TGCGCCAGCAGCGTTACGCGGGGGGGCCTTAAGACCCAGTACTTC | NA | TRBD2 | TRBJ2-5 | TRBV5-1
CASTPEIYNSPLHF | TGTGCCAGCACCCCCGAGATTTATAATTCACCCCTCCACTTT | NA | NA | TRBJ1-6 | TRBV25-1
CAWSPVPGTDGEQYF | TGTGCCTGGAGTCCCGTTCCCGGGACAGATGGCGAGCAGTACTTC | NA | TRBD1 | TRBJ2-7 | TRBV30
CASSADALLAGGSYEQYF | TGTGCCAGCAGTGCCGATGCGCTTCTAGCGGGGGGTTCCTACGAGCAGTACTTC | NA | TRBD2 | TRBJ2-7 | TRBV6-1
CASSLYTEETQYF | TGTGCCAGCAGCTTGTACACCGAAGAGACCCAGTACTTC | NA | NA | TRBJ2-5 | TRBV5-5
CSVARVGNEQFF | TGCAGCGTTGCCAGGGTAGGCAATGAGCAGTTCTTC | NA | NA | TRBJ2-1 | TRBV29-1
CASSQGYGGNYGYTF | TGCGCCAGCAGCCAAGGTTACGGGGGGAACTATGGCTACACCTTC | NA | NA | TRBJ1-2 | TRBV4-1
CASSYARYSTDTQYF | TGTGCCAGCAGTTACGCGCGTTACAGCACAGATACGCAGTATTTT | NA | NA | TRBJ2-3 | TRBV6-5
CASAGVNEQFF | TGTGCCAGCGCGGGTGTGAATGAGCAGTTCTTC | NA | NA | TRBJ2-1 | TRBV11-2
CASAVTQPNQPQHF | TGTGCCAGCGCCGTAACACAGCCCAATCAGCCCCAGCATTTT | NA | NA | TRBJ1-5 | TRBV2
CASSVSRTTIYNEQFF | TGTGCCAGCAGCGTAAGTAGGACTACCATATACAATGAGCAGTTCTTC | NA | NA | TRBJ2-1 | TRBV9
CASSVVGADYEQYF | TGTGCCAGCAGCGTAGTGGGGGCGGACTACGAGCAGTACTTC | NA | NA | TRBJ2-7 | TRBV9
CASSLSSGKNTEAFF | TGCGCCAGCAGCTTGTCTTCTGGCAAGAACACTGAAGCTTTCTTT | NA | NA | TRBJ1-1 | TRBV5-1
CASSLARREGYGYTF | TGTGCCAGCAGCTTGGCCAGAAGGGAGGGCTATGGCTACACCTTC | NA | NA | TRBJ1-2 | TRBV5-4
CAWSGGSGTTNIQYF | TGTGCCTGGAGTGGGGGTAGTGGGACTACAAACATTCAGTACTTC | NA | TRBD2 | TRBJ2-4 | TRBV30
CASRSSGSSYEQYF | TGTGCCAGTCGGTCTAGCGGGAGCTCCTACGAGCAGTACTTC | NA | TRBD2 | TRBJ2-7 | TRBV19
CASSLLTDTQYF | TGCGCCAGCAGCCTCCTGACAGATACGCAGTATTTT | NA | NA | TRBJ2-3 | TRBV5-1
CASSVDTGEKLFF | TGTGCCAGCAGCGTAGATACGGGGGAAAAACTGTTTTTT | NA | NA | TRBJ1-4 | TRBV9
CSATVNTEAFF | TGCAGTGCTACCGTGAACACTGAAGCTTTCTTT | NA | NA | TRBJ1-1 | TRBV20-1
CASSLSGTKNIQYF | TGTGCCAGCAGCTTGTCCGGGACTAAAAACATTCAGTACTTC | NA | NA | TRBJ2-4 | TRBV7-2
CASSFGTLSSIAPREAFF | TGTGCCAGCAGCTTTGGCACGTTATCCAGTATCGCCCCCCGTGAAGCTTTCTTT | NA | NA | TRBJ1-1 | TRBV5-6
CASSPRLAGDSGELFF | TGTGCCAGCAGCCCACGACTAGCGGGAGACTCCGGGGAGCTGTTTTTT | NA | TRBD2 | TRBJ2-2 | TRBV7-8
CASLPGLVYNEQFF | TGTGCCAGCTTACCGGGACTAGTCTACAATGAGCAGTTCTTC | NA | TRBD2 | TRBJ2-1 | TRBV2
CATSDFEGSEGYTF | TGTGCCACCAGTGATTTCGAAGGGAGTGAGGGCTACACCTTC | NA | NA | TRBJ1-2 | TRBV24-1
CASSPQTGTVRSFAEAFF | TGTGCCAGCAGCCCCCAAACGGGGACAGTACGGTCCTTCGCTGAAGCTTTCTTT | NA | TRBD1 | TRBJ1-1 | TRBV13
CASSYSSAYEQYF | TGTGCCAGCAGTTACTCCTCGGCCTACGAGCAGTACTTC | NA | NA | TRBJ2-7 | TRBV6-5
CASSSTGLNTEAFF | TGCGCCAGCAGCTCGACAGGGTTGAACACTGAAGCTTTCTTT | NA | TRBD1 | TRBJ1-1 | TRBV5-1
CASSYQRGIGYTF | TGTGCCAGCAGTTACCAAAGGGGAATCGGCTACACCTTC | NA | NA | TRBJ1-2 | TRBV6-2/TRBV6-3
CASQKGGDGYTF | TGTGCCTCTCAGAAGGGGGGGGATGGCTACACCTTC | NA | NA | TRBJ1-2 | TRBV25-1
CASAGGAADTQYF | TGTGCCAGCGCAGGGGGAGCAGCAGATACGCAGTATTTT | NA | TRBD1 | TRBJ2-3 | TRBV12-3/TRBV12-4
CASSPDSLYGYTF | TGTGCCAGCAGCCCTGACAGCCTATATGGCTACACCTTC | NA | NA | TRBJ1-2 | TRBV7-9
CASSSGQAPYEQYF | TGTGCCAGCAGCTCGGGACAGGCGCCCTACGAGCAGTACTTC | NA | TRBD1 | TRBJ2-7 | TRBV7-9
CASSVSGRVDGYTF | TGTGCCAGCAGCGTATCAGGGAGGGTCGATGGCTACACCTTC | NA | NA | TRBJ1-2 | TRBV7-9
CASSYPVSGSGGNEQFF | TGTGCCAGCAGTTACCCAGTTAGCGGGAGTGGGGGCAATGAGCAGTTCTTC | NA | TRBD2 | TRBJ2-1 | TRBV6-7
CASARARSYNEQFF | TGTGCCAGTGCACGTGCGAGATCTTACAATGAGCAGTTCTTC | once | NA | TRBJ2-1 | TRBV19
CASSLYRGQGNYGYTF | TGTGCCAGCAGCTTGTACCGAGGACAGGGAAACTATGGCTACACCTTC | NA | TRBD1 | TRBJ1-2 | TRBV5-5
CASSPQKNTEAFF | TGTGCCAGCTCCCCGCAGAAGAACACTGAAGCTTTCTTT | NA | NA | TRBJ1-1 | TRBV18
CASSLVPYWTTNMTTDTQYF | TGTGCCAGCAGCTTAGTCCCTTACTGGACAACAAATATGACCACAGATACGCAGTATTTT | NA | NA | TRBJ2-3 | TRBV7-6
CASSLPGQGNGDNEQFF | TGTGCCAGCAGTTTACCGGGACAGGGAAACGGGGACAATGAGCAGTTCTTC | NA | TRBD1 | TRBJ2-1 | TRBV28
CASSYGTGRGNSPLHF | TGTGCCAGCAGTTATGGAACCGGACGAGGGAATTCACCCCTCCACTTT | NA | NA | TRBJ1-6 | TRBV28
CASIYSPTDTQYF | TGTGCCAGCATTTATAGTCCCACAGATACGCAGTATTTT | NA | NA | TRBJ2-3 | TRBV27
CASSQEARGTVF | TGTGCCAGCAGCCAAGAGGCGCGGGGTACAGTCTTC | NA | NA | TRBJ2-1 | TRBV3-1/TRBV3-2
CASSPTGQGGHTIYF | TGCGCCAGCAGCCCCACGGGACAGGGGGGTCACACCATATATTTT | NA | TRBD1 | TRBJ1-3 | TRBV4-1
CASSELLAGGKQFF | TGTGCCAGCAGTGAATTACTAGCGGGAGGGAAGCAGTTCTTC | NA | TRBD2 | TRBJ2-1 | TRBV25-1
CASSVDGSTDTQYF | TGTGCCAGCAGCGTAGACGGGAGCACAGATACGCAGTATTTT | NA | NA | TRBJ2-3 | TRBV9
CASSRGTSLANEQFF | TGTGCCAGCAGCCGCGGGACTAGCTTGGCCAATGAGCAGTTCTTC | NA | TRBD2 | TRBJ2-1 | TRBV7-3
CASSPPLGQGSSGNTIYF | TGTGCCAGCAGCCCACCCCTTGGGCAGGGCAGCTCTGGAAACACCATATATTTT | few | NA | TRBJ1-3 | TRBV2
CASTDEGGGQPQHF | TGTGCCAGCACCGACGAAGGGGGGGGGCAGCCCCAGCATTTT | NA | NA | TRBJ1-5 | TRBV6-5
CASSLNSGHSSYEQYF | TGCGCCAGCAGCTTGAACAGCGGCCACAGCTCCTACGAGCAGTACTTC | once | NA | TRBJ2-7 | TRBV5-1
CATGYRVSPLHF | TGTGCCACCGGCTACAGGGTTTCACCCCTCCACTTT | few | NA | TRBJ1-6 | TRBV7-9
CASSQGSGGAYNEQFF | TGTGCCAGCAGCCAGGGCAGCGGGGGGGCCTACAATGAGCAGTTCTTC | NA | TRBD2 | TRBJ2-1 | TRBV6-4
CASSRRSSGSLGETQYF | TGTGCCAGTAGCCGACGGAGTAGCGGGAGTCTGGGAGAGACCCAGTACTTC | NA | TRBD2 | TRBJ2-5 | TRBV19
CACDFGGTYEQYF | TGTGCCTGTGACTTCGGGGGTACCTACGAGCAGTACTTC | NA | NA | TRBJ2-7 | TRBV30
CASSAQGQGNNQPQHF | TGTGCCAGCAGCGCGCAGGGACAGGGGAACAATCAGCCCCAGCATTTT | NA | TRBD1 | TRBJ1-5 | TRBV7-9